The rows below give T cell receptor beta chains drawn from one sample of a study of blood T cells in healthy people across ages. MiXCR, applied by TCRdb to the 5' RACE reads, yields one record per CDR3 protein. The sample yields fewer than 700,000 distinct CDR3 sequences, roughly two fifths seen once. Input material: blood. The origin of the receptors is a man older than 75 in good health. Both conserved end residues are part of each CDR3. D genes are given only for firm matches. Clone size appears in some rows only: once, few, many, or a class for an expanded clone.

j_call clone_size v_call d_call cdr3_aa cdr3_nt
TRBJ2-3 . TRBV20-1 . CGARTASTDTQYF TGCGGTGCTAGAACGGCAAGCACAGATACGCAGTATTTT
TRBJ1-2 . TRBV7-2 . CASSLAPAGYGYTF TGTGCCAGCAGCTTAGCACCGGCAGGCTATGGCTACACCTTC
TRBJ1-2 few TRBV25-1 . CASSDPSLPSRQIGYTF TGTGCCAGCAGTGACCCATCCCTCCCTTCGAGGCAGATAGGCTACACCTTC
TRBJ1-1 . TRBV6-2/TRBV6-3 TRBD1 CASRVDRGLTEAFF TGTGCCAGCAGGGTGGACAGGGGGCTGACTGAAGCTTTCTTT
TRBJ2-1 . TRBV28 TRBD2 CASSPPSPGQREGLQFF TGTGCCAGCAGTCCCCCCTCCCCCGGGCAGCGGGAGGGCCTGCAGTTCTTC
TRBJ2-5 few TRBV20-1 . CSARRRQKGVKETQYF TGCAGTGCTAGACGCCGACAGAAGGGGGTCAAAGAGACCCAGTACTTC
TRBJ2-7 once TRBV12-3/TRBV12-4 . CASSLGPVSTYEQYF TGTGCCAGCAGTTTGGGCCCAGTCAGTACCTACGAGCAGTACTTC
TRBJ1-2 . TRBV12-3/TRBV12-4 . CASSLASQGAGYTF TGTGCCAGCAGTTTAGCGTCGCAGGGTGCAGGCTACACCTTC
TRBJ2-1 . TRBV6-4 TRBD2 CASSSGLAGAGEQFF TGTGCCAGCAGTTCTGGACTAGCGGGAGCAGGTGAGCAGTTCTTC
TRBJ2-3 few TRBV6-1 TRBD2 CASSRTSGSPATSTDTQYF TGTGCCAGCAGTAGGACTAGCGGGAGTCCTGCCACTAGCACAGATACGCAGTATTTT
TRBJ2-1 few TRBV14 TRBD2 CASSQDGGGEQFF TGTGCCAGCAGCCAAGATGGGGGGGGTGAGCAGTTCTTC
TRBJ2-1 . TRBV20-1 TRBD2 CSARDGRGREQFF TGCAGTGCTAGAGATGGGCGCGGGAGAGAGCAGTTCTTC
TRBJ2-5 many TRBV29-1 TRBD1 CSVVQGETQYF TGCAGCGTTGTACAGGGGGAGACCCAGTACTTC
TRBJ2-3 . TRBV4-3 . CASSQDQGMGSIDTQYF TGCGCCAGCAGCCAAGATCAGGGGATGGGGAGCATAGATACGCAGTATTTT